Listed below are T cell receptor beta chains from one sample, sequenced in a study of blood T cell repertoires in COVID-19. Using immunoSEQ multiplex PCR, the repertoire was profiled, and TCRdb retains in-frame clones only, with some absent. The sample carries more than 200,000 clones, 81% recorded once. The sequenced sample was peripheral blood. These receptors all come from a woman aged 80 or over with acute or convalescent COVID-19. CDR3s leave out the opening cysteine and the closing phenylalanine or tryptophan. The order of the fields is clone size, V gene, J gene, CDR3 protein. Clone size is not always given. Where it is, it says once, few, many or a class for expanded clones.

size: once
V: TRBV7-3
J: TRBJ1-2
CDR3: ASSPDSSPNYGYT

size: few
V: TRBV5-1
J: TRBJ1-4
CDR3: ASSLSGATGNEKLF

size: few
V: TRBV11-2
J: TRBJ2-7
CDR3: ASSKESSGTQY

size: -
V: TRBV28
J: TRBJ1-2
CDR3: ASSLGAGEGYT

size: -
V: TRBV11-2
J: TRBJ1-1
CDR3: ASSSSRQGRAEAF

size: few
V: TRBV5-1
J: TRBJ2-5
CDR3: ASSPVPSGGVKETQY

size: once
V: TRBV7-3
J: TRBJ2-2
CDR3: ASSLPGNTGELF

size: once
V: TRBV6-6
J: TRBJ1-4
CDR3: ASRQTGGNEKLF

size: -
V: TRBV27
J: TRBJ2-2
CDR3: ASSSPSGTTNTGELF

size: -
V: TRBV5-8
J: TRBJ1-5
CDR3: ASSPITTGYQPQH

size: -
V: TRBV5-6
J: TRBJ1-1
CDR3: ASSLAVNTEAF

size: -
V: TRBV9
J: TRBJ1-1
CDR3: ASSDSQGTEAF

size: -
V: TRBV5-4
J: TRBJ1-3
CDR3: ASSLGTGQSSGNTIY

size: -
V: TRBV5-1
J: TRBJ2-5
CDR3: ASSPLGTSQETQY

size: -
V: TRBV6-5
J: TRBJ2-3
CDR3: ASRDRASTDTQY

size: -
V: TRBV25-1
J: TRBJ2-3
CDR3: ASRGQISTDTQY

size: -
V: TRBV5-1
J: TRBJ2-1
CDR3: ASSLQGAIYNEQF

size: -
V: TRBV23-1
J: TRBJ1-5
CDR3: ASSTPGQNQPQH

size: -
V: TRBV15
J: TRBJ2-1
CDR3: ATSSTSREQF

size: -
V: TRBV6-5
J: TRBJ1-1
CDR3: ASRGSPRTEAF

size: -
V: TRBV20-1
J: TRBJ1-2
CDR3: SAESGRYT

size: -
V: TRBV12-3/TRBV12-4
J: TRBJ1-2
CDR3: ASSFREVGYT

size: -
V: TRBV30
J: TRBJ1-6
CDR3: AWSPGIINSPLH

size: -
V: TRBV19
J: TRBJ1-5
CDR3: ASRADRASNQPQH

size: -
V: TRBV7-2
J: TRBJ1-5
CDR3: ASSSRQGAGNQPQH

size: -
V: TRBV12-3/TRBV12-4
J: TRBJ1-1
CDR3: ASSLSGGEAF

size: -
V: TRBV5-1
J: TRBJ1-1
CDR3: ASSKGDRGTEAF

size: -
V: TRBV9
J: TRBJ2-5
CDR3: ASSPRSEGWGLQETQY

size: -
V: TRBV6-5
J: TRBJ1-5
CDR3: ASSITGDQPQH

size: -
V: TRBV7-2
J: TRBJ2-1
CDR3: ASSLAGGNSYNEQF

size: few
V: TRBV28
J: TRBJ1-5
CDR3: ASSTAGQGTQPQH

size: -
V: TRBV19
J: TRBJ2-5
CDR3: ASSPTVQETQY

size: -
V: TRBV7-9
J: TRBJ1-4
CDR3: ASSPDNLNEKLF

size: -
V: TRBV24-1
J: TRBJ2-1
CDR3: ATSDTRDRSANEQF

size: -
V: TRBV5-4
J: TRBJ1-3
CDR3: ASSSRTGGPGNTIY

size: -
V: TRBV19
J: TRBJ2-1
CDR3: ASTWGTRSYNEQF

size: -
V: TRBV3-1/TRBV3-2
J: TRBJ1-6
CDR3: ASSRTGTEYSPLH

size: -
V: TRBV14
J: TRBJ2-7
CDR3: ASSRDSGLFSDEQY

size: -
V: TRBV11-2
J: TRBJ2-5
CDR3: ASSSMTSGQETQY

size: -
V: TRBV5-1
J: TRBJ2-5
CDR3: ASSLGEAETQY

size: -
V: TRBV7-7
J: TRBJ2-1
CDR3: ASSVRQGAGNEQF

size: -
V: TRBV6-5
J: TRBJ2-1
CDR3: ASSWGLNNEQF

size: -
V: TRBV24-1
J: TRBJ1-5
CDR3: ATSDQSNQPQH